This T cell receptor (beta chain) was identified during a study of T cells after somatic rescue of genetic block. The CDR3 is 15 residues long. CDR1 is SGDLS, CDR2 YYNGEE, per germline. V gave up 4 bases and J gave up 4 bases; unmatched junction bases: 5. Here immunoSEQ multiplex PCR was the method, and the copy in TCRdb shows in-frame clones only, minus some. The repertoire consists of around 50,000 clones, with approximately 96% occurring once and the leading ten covering 0.075% to 0.095%. The sequencing sample was made of peripheral blood mononuclear cells (PBMCs). The chain joins TRBV9 to TRBJ2-5; 12 nucleotides line up with TRBD1. The TCR sequence derives from a child younger than two. The CDR3 DNA reads as TGTGCCAGCAGCTTGGGACAGGGGGCTGGAGAGACCCAGTACTTC. It yields the protein CASSLGQGAGETQYF.